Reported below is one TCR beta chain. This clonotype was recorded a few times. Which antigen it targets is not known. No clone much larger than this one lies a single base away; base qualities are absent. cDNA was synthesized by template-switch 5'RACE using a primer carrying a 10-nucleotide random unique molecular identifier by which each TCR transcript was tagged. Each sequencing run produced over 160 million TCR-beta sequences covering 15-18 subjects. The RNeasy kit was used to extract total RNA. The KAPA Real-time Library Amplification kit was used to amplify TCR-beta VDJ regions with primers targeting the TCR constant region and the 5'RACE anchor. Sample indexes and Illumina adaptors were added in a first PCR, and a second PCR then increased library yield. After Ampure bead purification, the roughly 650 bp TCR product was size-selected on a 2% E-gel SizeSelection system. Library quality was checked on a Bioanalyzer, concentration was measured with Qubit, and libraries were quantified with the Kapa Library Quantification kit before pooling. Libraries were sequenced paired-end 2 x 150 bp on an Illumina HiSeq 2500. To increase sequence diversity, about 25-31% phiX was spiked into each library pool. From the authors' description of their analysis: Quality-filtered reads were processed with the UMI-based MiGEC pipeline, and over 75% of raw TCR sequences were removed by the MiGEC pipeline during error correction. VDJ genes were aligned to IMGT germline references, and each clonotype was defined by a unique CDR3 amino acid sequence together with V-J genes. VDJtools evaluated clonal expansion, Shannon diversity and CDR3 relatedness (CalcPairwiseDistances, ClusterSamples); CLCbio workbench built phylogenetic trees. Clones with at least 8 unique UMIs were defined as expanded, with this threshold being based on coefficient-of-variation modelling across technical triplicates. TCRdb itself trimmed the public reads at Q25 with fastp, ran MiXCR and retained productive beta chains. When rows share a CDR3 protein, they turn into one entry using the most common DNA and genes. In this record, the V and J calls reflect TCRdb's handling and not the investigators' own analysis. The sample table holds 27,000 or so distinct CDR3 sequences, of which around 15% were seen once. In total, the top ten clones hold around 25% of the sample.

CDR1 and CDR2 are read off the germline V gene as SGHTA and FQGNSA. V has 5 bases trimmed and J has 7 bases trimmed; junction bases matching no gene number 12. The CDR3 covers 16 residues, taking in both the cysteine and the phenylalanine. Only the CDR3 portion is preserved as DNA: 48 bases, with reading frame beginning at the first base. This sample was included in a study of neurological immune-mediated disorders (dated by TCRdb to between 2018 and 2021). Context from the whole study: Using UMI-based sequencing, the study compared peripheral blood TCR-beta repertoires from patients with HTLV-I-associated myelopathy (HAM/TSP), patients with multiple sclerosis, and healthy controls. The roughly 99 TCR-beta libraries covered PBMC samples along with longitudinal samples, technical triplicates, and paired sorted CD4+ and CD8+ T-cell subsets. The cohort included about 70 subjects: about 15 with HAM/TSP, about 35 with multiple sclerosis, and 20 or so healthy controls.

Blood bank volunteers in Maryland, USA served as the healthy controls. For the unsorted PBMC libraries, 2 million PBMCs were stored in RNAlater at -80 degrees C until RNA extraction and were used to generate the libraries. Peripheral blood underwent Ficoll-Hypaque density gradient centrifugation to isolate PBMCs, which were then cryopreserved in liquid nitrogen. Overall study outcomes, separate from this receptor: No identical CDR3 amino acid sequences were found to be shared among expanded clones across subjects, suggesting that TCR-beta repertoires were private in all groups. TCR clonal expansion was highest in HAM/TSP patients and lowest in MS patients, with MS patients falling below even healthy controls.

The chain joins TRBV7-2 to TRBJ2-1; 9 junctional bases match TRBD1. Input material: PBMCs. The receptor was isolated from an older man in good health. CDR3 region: CASSRGLGQGMNEQFF. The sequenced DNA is TGTGCCAGCAGCAGGGGTCTGGGACAGGGTATGAATGAGCAGTTCTTC.